This passage covers 20 T cell receptor beta chains from one sample sequenced in a study of beta chain features in type 1 diabetes (dated by TCRdb to 2017 to 2018). Summary of the overall study and its limitations: A moderate but significant shortening of TCRB CDR3 length was observed in type 1 diabetes patients in all four CD4+ subsets.

The library was made by the immunoSEQ multiplex PCR assay. The entire amount of isolated RNA was reverse transcribed using the High Capacity cDNA Reverse Transcription Kit, so the sequenced TCRB transcripts were expressed ones. TCRdb carries this immuneACCESS record with in-frame sequences only. Its versions omit some clonotypes, under half of them owing to an unresolved V gene in the studies checked, with the rest unexplained. The sample table lists 200,000 to 250,000 clones, approximately 15% of them with a count of one. The top ten clones comprise 0.019% of the sample. These receptors' targets are unknown. Material for sequencing was naive CD4+ T cells from blood. The cell subset or site label here, explained by the study, means: true naive CD4+ T cells. The receptor set was obtained from a man in his thirties or forties with type 1 diabetes.

This clone turned up a few times. V usage is TRBV9 and J usage is TRBJ1-3; D perhaps matches TRBD1 (5 bases). This CDR3 region has 15 residues. Trimming stripped 0 bases from V and 0 bases from J, with 7 bases between. From germline, CDR1 is SGDLS and CDR2 YYNGEE. This chain's CDR3 is CASSVGQGSGNTIYF. As DNA, the CDR3 is TGTGCCAGCAGCGTAGGGCAGGGCTCTGGAAACACCATATATTTT.

A single count supports this clone. The rearrangement links TRBV9 to TRBJ1-3; D remains unclear. The CDR3 has 17 residues. Germline CDR1 SGDLS, CDR2 YYNGEE. V was cut by 0 bases and J by 3 bases, with 16 bases left in between. The CDR3 nucleotides are TGTGCCAGCAGCGTAGCTCTTACCGCCTCCGGTGGAAACACCATATATTTT. Its protein is CASSVALTASGGNTIYF.

This rearrangement joins TRBV6-4 to TRBJ2-3, with TRBD2 identical over 7 bases. CDR1 MRHNA and CDR2 SNTAGT come from the germline V gene. J gave up 3 bases and V 5 bases, and 8 bases lay outside the gene matches. The CDR3 sequence is 15 residues long. The CDR3: CASSPSRGGTDTQYF. For the CDR3, the DNA is TGTGCCAGCAGTCCTTCTCGGGGAGGGACAGATACGCAGTATTTT.

This clone was picked up a small number of times. The chain links TRBV30 to TRBJ1-1; a possible D gene is TRBD1 (6 bases). This CDR3 spans 11 amino acids. V was shortened by 2 bases and J by 7 bases, with 8 bases between the two germline ends. The germline CDR1 and CDR2 sequences are GTSNPN and SVGIG (reference sequence). CDR3 sequence: CAWSQGIEAFF. The DNA of the CDR3 is TGTGCCTGGAGTCAGGGGATTGAAGCTTTCTTT.

The chain couples TRBV6-4 to TRBJ1-2; TRBD1 might be the D (5 bases). The CDR3 spans 13 residues. V lost 10 bases and J lost 1, with 13 bases in between. The V gene's germline CDR1 is MRHNA and CDR2 SNTAGT. Here the CDR3 DNA reads TGTGCCAACACCCTAGGGGATAACTATGGCTACACCTTC. This sequence encodes CANTLGDNYGYTF.

With regard to this clone: Other DNA sequences from this sample encode an identical CDR3 as well. The rearrangement uses TRBV7-9 and TRBJ2-3; TRBD2 aligns across 11 bases. Germline V lookup: CDR1 SEHNR, CDR2 FQNEAQ (reference sequence). There are 16 residues in the CDR3. The V gene end was trimmed by 1 base and the J gene end by 1 base; junction bases not matched to a gene: 1. DNA of the CDR3: TGTGCCAGCAGCTTAGTACTAGCGGGGGGCACAGATACGCAGTATTTT. This encodes CASSLVLAGGTDTQYF.

In its sample, this clone was seen a few times. The CDR3 DNA is TGTGCCAGCAGTAGACGACAGGGAGAGACCCAGTACTTC. As protein: CASSRRQGETQYF. The chain uses TRBV6-6 and TRBJ2-5; 7 positions match TRBD1. Losses at the gene ends were 5 bases for V and 4 bases for J; bases not matched to a gene: 4. Germline values: CDR1 MNHNY, CDR2 SVGAGI (reference sequence). The CDR3 is 13 residues long.

This clone was counted between two and nine times. The chain combines TRBV30 with TRBJ2-7; 11 positions agree with TRBD1. The V gene's germline CDR1 is GTSNPN and CDR2 SVGIG (reference sequence). The CDR3 has 12 amino acids. V lost 5 bases to trimming and J lost 9 bases; unmatched junction nucleotides: 6. This chain's CDR3 is CAWGQGAPRQYF. For the CDR3, the DNA is TGTGCCTGGGGACAGGGGGCCCCACGGCAGTACTTC.

V gene TRBV10-3 combines with J gene TRBJ2-2; 8 nucleotides match TRBD2. The CDR3 consists of 15 residues. V lost 5 bases, J lost 0 bases, and 2 bases stayed unmatched. Germline V gives CDR1 ENHRY, CDR2 SYGVKD. CDR3 sequence: CAISPGGANTGELFF. In DNA, the CDR3 is TGTGCCATCAGTCCCGGGGGGGCGAACACCGGGGAGCTGTTTTTT.

This clone was counted only a few times. The chain uses TRBV18 and TRBJ2-7; TRBD2 matches 9 bases. The CDR3 sequence is 16 residues long. Per germline, CDR1 KGHSH and CDR2 LQKENI. J was trimmed by 0 bases and V by 1 base; bases with no gene match: 4. CDR3 loop: CASSPQLAGNSYEQYF. The CDR3 DNA reads as TGTGCCAGCTCACCACAGCTAGCGGGAAACTCCTACGAGCAGTACTTC.

The V gene is TRBV5-1, the J gene TRBJ1-5; 9 nucleotides line up with TRBD1. The CDR3 spans 15 residues. V shed 2 bases and J 4 bases; nucleotides not matched to a gene: 4. Germline V gene sequence: CDR1 SGHRS, CDR2 YFSETQ. CDR3 in DNA: TGCGCCAGCAGCTTCGGGACAGGGAGGAATCAGCCCCAGCATTTT. This gives the protein CASSFGTGRNQPQHF.

This clone was seen more than once but under ten times. The V gene is TRBV6-5, the J gene TRBJ1-2; D is uncertain. V lost 8 bases and J 3 bases, leaving 13 bases between the germline ends. Per the germline V gene, CDR1 is MNHEY and CDR2 is SVGAGI. The CDR3 is 13 amino acids. The CDR3 region has the DNA TGTGCCAGCGCTCGGGGATTCGACTATGGCTACACCTTC. It codes for CASARGFDYGYTF.

This clone was counted between two and nine times. The chain links TRBV19 to TRBJ2-3; 7 bases are a match to TRBD2. Trimming at V came to 6 bases and at J to 4 bases, leaving 7 bases not matched to a gene. Germline V lookup: CDR1 LNHDA, CDR2 SQIVND (reference sequence). This CDR3 region has 14 residues. The CDR3 region has the DNA TGTGCCAGTAGCCCGCTAGCGGACCCAGATACGCAGTATTTT. Protein: CASSPLADPDTQYF.

The genes are TRBV5-1 and TRBJ2-1, with 12 bases matching TRBD2. This CDR3 is 15 amino acids long. With V trimmed by 3 bases and J by 3 bases, 1 base remained unmatched. Germline V gene data show CDR1 as SGHRS and CDR2 as YFSETQ. CDR3 protein: CASSWGLAGYNEQFF. As DNA, the CDR3 is TGCGCCAGCAGCTGGGGACTAGCGGGCTACAATGAGCAGTTCTTC.

The rearrangement uses TRBV5-4 and TRBJ2-3; D not certain. CDR3 size: 14 residues. Germline V gives CDR1 SGHNT, CDR2 YYREEE (reference sequence). Trimming stripped 3 bases from V and 0 bases from J, with 8 bases between. The CDR3 reads CASSSKASTDTQYF. The CDR3 DNA reads TGTGCCAGCAGCTCCAAAGCTAGCACAGATACGCAGTATTTT.

This clone was detected a few times. J is TRBJ2-7 and V is TRBV29-1; 9 bases align to TRBD1. This CDR3 spans 15 amino acids. Looked up from germline, CDR1 is SQVTM and CDR2 is ANQGSEA. V dropped 5 bases and J dropped 0; count of bases not matched to a gene: 8. The CDR3 DNA is TGCAGCGTTTTATCCGGGACAGGGAGCTCCTACGAGCAGTACTTC. Its protein is CSVLSGTGSSYEQYF.

This clone has more than one count but fewer than ten. The J gene is TRBJ2-7, the V gene TRBV25-1; D is perhaps TRBD2 (5 bases). The CDR3 is 13 amino acids. The V end was cut by 11 bases, the J end by 0 bases, with 14 bases between. Looked up from germline, CDR1 is MGHDK and CDR2 is SYGVNS. The CDR3 bases are TGTGCCTATGAGGAGGCCCACTCCTACGAGCAGTACTTC. Translated, it gives CAYEEAHSYEQYF.

The chain joins TRBV29-1 to TRBJ1-4, with D tentatively TRBD1 (5 bases). Germline values: CDR1 SQVTM, CDR2 ANQGSEA. The V and J ends lost 4 bases and 5 bases respectively, with 8 bases between them. The CDR3 has 12 residues. The CDR3 nucleotides read TGCAGCGTTGTGGGGCCGAATGAAAAACTGTTTTTT. Translating it yields CSVVGPNEKLFF.

Written as DNA, the CDR3 is TGTGCCAGCAGTGCCCGGGACACCACCTACGAGCAGTACTTC. Translating gives CASSARDTTYEQYF. J is TRBJ2-7 and V is TRBV6-1; D is perhaps TRBD1 (6 bases). This CDR3 region has 14 residues. Germline assignment: CDR1 MNHNS and CDR2 SASEGT. With 4 bases removed from V and 2 bases from J, the gap between germline ends came to 12 bases.

The J gene is TRBJ2-7, the V gene TRBV5-1, with unresolved D. The CDR3 extends over 14 amino acids. V shed 0 bases and J shed 1 base, with 8 bases lying between them. Per germline, CDR1 SGHRS and CDR2 YFSETQ. CDR3 sequence (DNA): TGCGCCAGCAGCTTGGCCATAGCTTCCTACGAGCAGTACTTC. This translates into CASSLAIASYEQYF.